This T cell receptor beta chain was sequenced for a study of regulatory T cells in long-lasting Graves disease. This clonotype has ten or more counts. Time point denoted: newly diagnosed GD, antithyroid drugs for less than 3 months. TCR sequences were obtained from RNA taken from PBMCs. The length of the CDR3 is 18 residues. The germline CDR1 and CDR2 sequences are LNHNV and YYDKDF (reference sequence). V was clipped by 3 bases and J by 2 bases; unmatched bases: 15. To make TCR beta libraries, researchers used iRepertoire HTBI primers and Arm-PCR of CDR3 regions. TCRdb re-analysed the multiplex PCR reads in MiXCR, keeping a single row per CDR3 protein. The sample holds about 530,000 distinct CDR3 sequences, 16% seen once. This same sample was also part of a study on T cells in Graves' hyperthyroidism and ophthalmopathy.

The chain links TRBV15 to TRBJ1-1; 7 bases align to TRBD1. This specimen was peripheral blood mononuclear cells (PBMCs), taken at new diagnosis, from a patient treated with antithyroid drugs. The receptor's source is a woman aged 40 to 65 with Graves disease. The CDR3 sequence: CATSSWRGTGQSNTEAFF. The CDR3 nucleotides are TGTGCCACCAGCAGTTGGAGAGGAACGGGACAGAGCAACACTGAAGCTTTCTTT.